Each of the 9 T cell receptor beta chains below was sequenced from the same sample in a study of Graves' ophthalmopathy and Graves' hyperthyroidism. Amplified TCR beta CDR3 regions were obtained using RNA transcripts as template. The library came from an HTBI-primed first-round RT-PCR and a second-round multiplex PCR. TCRdb fed the multiplex PCR reads into MiXCR, producing one record per CDR3 protein. Of 900,000 to 1,200,000 distinct CDR3 sequences listed, approximately 35% were seen once; the top ten hold around 10%. The sample taken for sequencing was peripheral blood or thyroid tissue (not recorded which). The receptors here all came from an adult man with Graves' hyperthyroidism.

The chain couples TRBV24-1 to TRBJ2-5, with D uncertain. Trimming stripped 8 bases from V and 6 bases from J, with 12 bases between. This CDR3 spans 12 amino acids. Germline V gene lookup returns CDR1 KGHDR and CDR2 SFDVKD. The CDR3 here is CATMGKRKTQYF. The CDR3 coding sequence is TGTGCCACCATGGGGAAGAGGAAGACCCAGTACTTC.

This clonotype occurred many times. This chain connects TRBV29-1 to TRBJ1-1; D unresolved. CDR1 is SQVTM, CDR2 ANQGSEA, per germline. V lost 6 bases and J 6 bases, leaving 8 bases between the germline ends. The CDR3 spans 10 residues. The CDR3 bases are TGCAGCGTCTGGGGTCCTGAAGCTTTCTTT. This encodes CSVWGPEAFF.

This clonotype showed up many times. The V gene is TRBV7-8, the J gene TRBJ2-7, with D possibly matching TRBD1 (5 bases). CDR3 size: 14 residues. The V gene's germline CDR1 is SGHVS and CDR2 FQNEAQ. Trimming removed 2 bases at V and 1 base at J, with 9 bases between. CDR3 sequence (DNA): TGTGCCAGCAGCTTACGCAGGGCATCCTACGAGCAGTACTTC. Protein product: CASSLRRASYEQYF.

This clonotype was detected many times. V is TRBV9 and J is TRBJ1-4; the D gene is possibly TRBD1 (6 bases). In germline, CDR1 is SGDLS, CDR2 YYNGEE. The CDR3 extends over 15 amino acids. V shed 1 base and J shed 8 bases, with 15 bases lying between them. Here the CDR3 DNA reads TGTGCCAGCAGCGTACAACAGGGAGATCGCGAAAAACTGTTTTTT. Translation: CASSVQQGDREKLFF.

This clonotype showed up many times. This rearrangement joins TRBV29-1 to TRBJ2-5, with 12 bases lining up with TRBD2. Per the germline V gene, CDR1 is SQVTM and CDR2 is ANQGSEA. This CDR3 contains 15 residues. The ends lost 5 bases at V and 5 bases at J; junction bases unmatched: 9. The CDR3 region has the DNA TGCAGCGTTCAATGGACTAGCGGGATGGGTGAGACCCAGTACTTC. This translates into CSVQWTSGMGETQYF. The full variable domain, with the rest looked up from reference TRBV29-1 and TRBJ2-5, is SAVISQKPSRDICQRGTSLTIQCQVDSQVTMMFWYRQQPGQSLTLIATANQGSEATYESGFVIDKFPISRPNLTFSTLTVSNMSPEDSSIYLCSVQWTSGMGETQYFGPGTRLLVL.

This clonotype occurred many times. The V gene is TRBV19, the J gene TRBJ1-1; 7 bases are a match to TRBD1. The CDR3 sequence is 13 residues long. V trimming: 7 bases; J trimming: 3 bases; junction bases outside the gene matches: 5. The germline V gene has CDR1 LNHDA and CDR2 SQIVND (reference sequence). CDR3: CASMTGWHTEAFF. The CDR3 nucleotides read TGTGCCAGTATGACAGGGTGGCACACTGAAGCTTTCTTT.

This chain connects TRBV5-1 to TRBJ2-2; D possibly corresponds to TRBD1 (6 bases). V shed 1 base and J shed 6 bases, with 13 bases lying between them. The CDR3 runs 15 residues. Germline CDR1 reads SGHRS; CDR2 reads YFSETQ. CDR3 sequence (DNA): TGCGCCAGCAGCTTGAACCAGGGGTTCGCCGGGGAGCTGTTTTTT. The encoded protein is CASSLNQGFAGELFF. Variable domain in full (rest from reference TRBV5-1 and TRBJ2-2): KAGVTQTPRYLIKTRGQQVTLSCSPISGHRSVSWYQQTPGQGLQFLFEYFSETQRNKGNFPGRFSGRQFSNSRSEMNVSTLELGDSALYLCASSLNQGFAGELFFGEGSRLTVL.

In its sample, this clonotype was seen many times. The V and J genes are TRBV29-1 and TRBJ2-6; D possibly corresponds to TRBD1 (5 bases). CDR1 SQVTM and CDR2 ANQGSEA come from the germline V gene. Trimming removed 5 bases at V and 4 bases at J, with 12 bases between. The CDR3 runs 14 residues. CDR3 in amino acids: CSVWAGSGANVLTF. CDR3 in DNA: TGCAGCGTTTGGGCAGGGTCAGGGGCCAACGTCCTGACTTTC.

For the CDR3, the DNA is TGCGCCAGCAGCTTGCGACAGGGGGCTGGAAACACCATATATTTT. Translating gives CASSLRQGAGNTIYF. This chain joins TRBV5-1 and TRBJ1-3; TRBD1 matches 9 bases. Germline V lookup: CDR1 SGHRS, CDR2 YFSETQ. Germline trimming cut 1 base from V and 2 bases from J; bases unmatched to any gene: 1. The CDR3 has 15 amino acids.